A selection of T cell receptor beta chains follows, all from one sample in a study of blood T cell repertoires in COVID-19. TCRdb's table, derived via immunoSEQ multiplex PCR, lists solely in-frame clones and lacks some. Altogether over 400,000 clones are present, 88% being singletons, with the ten largest covering around 7.9%. Sequenced input: PBMCs or T cells enriched from blood (not recorded which). These receptors all come from an older woman who had recovered from COVID-19. The CDR3 runs from the conserved cysteine through the conserved F or W. Each record gives: J gene, V gene, D gene, clone size, CDR3 protein, CDR3 DNA. The D gene is left open where the match is weak. Clone size, where shown, is once, few, many, or a class for clones that have expanded.

TRBJ2-2 | TRBV6-5 | TRBD2 | once | CASTSRGGNTGELFF | TGTGCCAGTACCTCGCGGGGGGGGAACACCGGGGAGCTGTTTTTT
TRBJ2-1 | TRBV24-1 | - | - | CATSPRFGGISDEQFF | TGTGCCACCAGTCCCCGTTTTGGGGGGATAAGTGATGAGCAGTTCTTC
TRBJ1-4 | TRBV20-1 | - | - | CSATRVEKLFF | TGCAGTGCTACCAGGGTTGAAAAACTGTTTTTT
TRBJ2-5 | TRBV9 | - | once | CASSTLGTPPQETQYF | TGTGCCAGCAGCACCCTCGGGACTCCTCCCCAAGAGACCCAGTACTTC
TRBJ2-3 | TRBV6-5 | TRBD2 | - | CASSPSGGDTQYF | TGTGCCAGCAGTCCCTCGGGGGGAGATACGCAGTATTTT
TRBJ1-4 | TRBV7-2 | TRBD1 | - | CASSPTGWGEKLFF | TGTGCCAGCAGCCCGACAGGGTGGGGTGAAAAACTGTTTTTT
TRBJ1-1 | TRBV18 | - | - | CASSRATEAFF | TGTGCCAGCTCACGGGCAACTGAAGCTTTCTTT
TRBJ1-2 | TRBV30 | - | - | CAWSPRGGYGYTF | TGTGCCTGGAGTCCCAGGGGCGGCTATGGCTACACCTTC
TRBJ1-3 | TRBV15 | - | - | CATSRQTLSGNTIYF | TGTGCCACCAGCAGACAGACACTCTCTGGAAACACCATATATTTT
TRBJ2-3 | TRBV7-6 | - | - | CASSLGLAGYTQYF | TGTGCCAGCAGCTTAGGGTTAGCCGGGTATACGCAGTATTTT
TRBJ2-3 | TRBV5-1 | - | - | CASSPGVQADTQYF | TGCGCCAGCAGCCCGGGAGTTCAGGCAGATACGCAGTATTTT
TRBJ2-3 | TRBV6-5 | TRBD1 | - | CASSRGTVTDTQYF | TGTGCCAGCAGTAGGGGGACAGTCACAGATACGCAGTATTTT
TRBJ2-2 | TRBV2 | - | - | CASSERDTGELFF | TGTGCCAGCAGTGAACGGGACACCGGGGAGCTGTTTTTT
TRBJ1-2 | TRBV7-2 | TRBD1 | - | CASSLQTWTGPNDGYTF | TGTGCCAGCAGCTTACAAACCTGGACAGGGCCCAACGATGGCTACACCTTC
TRBJ2-3 | TRBV10-1 | - | - | CASSEGTSTDTQYF | TGCGCCAGCAGTGAAGGGACTAGCACAGATACGCAGTATTTT
TRBJ2-7 | TRBV6-5 | - | - | CASSYSAAPYEQYF | TGTGCCAGCAGTTACTCGGCGGCCCCCTACGAGCAGTACTTC
TRBJ2-5 | TRBV6-1 | TRBD2 | - | CASSALIAGGQETQYF | TGTGCCAGCAGTGCCCTAATAGCGGGGGGGCAAGAGACCCAGTACTTC
TRBJ1-2 | TRBV6-2/TRBV6-3 | - | - | CASSRNREANYGYTF | TGTGCCAGCAGCCGGAACAGGGAAGCTAACTATGGCTACACCTTC
TRBJ1-2 | TRBV6-5 | TRBD1 | - | CASSLFGTGLSYTF | TGTGCCAGCAGCCTATTTGGGACAGGCCTATCCTACACCTTC
TRBJ1-1 | TRBV10-2 | - | - | CASSGQANTEAFF | TGCGCCAGCAGTGGACAGGCGAACACTGAAGCTTTCTTT
TRBJ2-3 | TRBV7-2 | TRBD2 | - | CASSLSSGGTPYF | TGTGCCAGCAGCTTATCTAGCGGGGGGACCCCGTATTTT
TRBJ1-2 | TRBV6-5 | TRBD1 | - | CASRRTGTSGYTF | TGTGCCAGCAGACGGACAGGGACGAGTGGCTACACCTTC
TRBJ2-1 | TRBV6-5 | - | - | CASSPTGLTYNEQFF | TGTGCCAGCAGCCCGACAGGACTGACCTACAATGAGCAGTTCTTC
TRBJ2-2 | TRBV5-4 | - | once | CASSSDRTKNTGELFF | TGTGCCAGCAGCTCCGACAGGACCAAGAACACCGGGGAGCTGTTTTTT
TRBJ1-4 | TRBV30 | TRBD1 | - | CAWSADRVANEKLFF | TGTGCCTGGAGTGCTGACAGGGTGGCTAATGAAAAACTGTTTTTT
TRBJ2-2 | TRBV7-2 | TRBD2 | - | CASSPTRLAGGLTGELFF | TGTGCCAGCAGCCCCACCCGACTAGCGGGGGGGTTAACCGGGGAGCTGTTTTTT